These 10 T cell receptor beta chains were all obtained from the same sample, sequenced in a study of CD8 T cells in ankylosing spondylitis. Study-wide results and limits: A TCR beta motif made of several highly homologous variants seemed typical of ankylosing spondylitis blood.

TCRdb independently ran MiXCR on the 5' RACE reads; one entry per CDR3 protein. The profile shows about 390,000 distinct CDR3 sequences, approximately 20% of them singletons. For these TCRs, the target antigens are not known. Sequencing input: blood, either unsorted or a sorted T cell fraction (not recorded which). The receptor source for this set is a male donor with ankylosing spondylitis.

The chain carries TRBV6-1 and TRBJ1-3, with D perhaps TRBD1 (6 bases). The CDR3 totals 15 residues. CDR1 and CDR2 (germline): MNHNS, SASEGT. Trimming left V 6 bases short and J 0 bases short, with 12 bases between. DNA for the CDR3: TGTGCCAGCAGCCGCGACAGGAACTCTGGAAACACCATATATTTT. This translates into CASSRDRNSGNTIYF.

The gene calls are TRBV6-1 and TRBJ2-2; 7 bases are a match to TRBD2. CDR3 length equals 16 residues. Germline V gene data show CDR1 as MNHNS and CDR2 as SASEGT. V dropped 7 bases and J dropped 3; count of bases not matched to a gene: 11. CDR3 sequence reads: CASIPSSGGYTGELFF. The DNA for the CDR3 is TGTGCCAGCATCCCCTCTAGCGGAGGCTACACCGGGGAGCTGTTTTTT.

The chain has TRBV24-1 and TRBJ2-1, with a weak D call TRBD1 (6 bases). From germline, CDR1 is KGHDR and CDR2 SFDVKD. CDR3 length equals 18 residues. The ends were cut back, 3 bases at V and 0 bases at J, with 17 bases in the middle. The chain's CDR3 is CATSDNQAGESSYNEQFF. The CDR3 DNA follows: TGTGCCACCAGTGATAACCAGGCAGGGGAGAGCTCCTACAATGAGCAGTTCTTC.

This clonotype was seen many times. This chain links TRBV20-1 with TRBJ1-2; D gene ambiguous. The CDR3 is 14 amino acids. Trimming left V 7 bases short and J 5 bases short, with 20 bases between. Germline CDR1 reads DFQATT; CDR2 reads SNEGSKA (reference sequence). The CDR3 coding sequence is TGCAGTGTTTCAGGATCGCCAGTCCCTTATGGCTACACCTTC. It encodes CSVSGSPVPYGYTF.

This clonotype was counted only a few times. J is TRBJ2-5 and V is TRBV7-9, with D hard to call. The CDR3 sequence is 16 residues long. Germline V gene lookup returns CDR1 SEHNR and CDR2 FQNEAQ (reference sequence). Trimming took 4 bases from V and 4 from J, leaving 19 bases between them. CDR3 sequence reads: CASSSASAGLGETQYF. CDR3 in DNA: TGTGCCAGCAGCTCAGCTTCGGCAGGTTTGGGAGAGACCCAGTACTTC.

This CDR3 is CSARDHAGGRMVQYF. In DNA, the CDR3 is TGCAGTGCTAGAGACCACGCGGGAGGGCGAATGGTCCAGTACTTC. This rearrangement joins TRBV20-1 to TRBJ2-5; 9 bases fit TRBD2. The J segment lost 10 bases and the V segment lost 0 bases, leaving 12 bases of the junction unmatched. In germline, CDR1 is DFQATT, CDR2 SNEGSKA (reference sequence). The CDR3 extends over 15 amino acids.

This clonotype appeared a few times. The CDR3 protein is CASSPDFSTDTQYF. In DNA, the CDR3 is TGTGCCAGCAGCCCGGACTTTAGCACAGATACGCAGTATTTT. This chain links TRBV2 with TRBJ2-3, with D possibly being TRBD2 (5 bases). The germline gives CDR1 SNHLY, CDR2 FYNNEI. The CDR3 has 14 amino acids. V was pared by 6 bases and J by 0 bases, with 10 bases between.

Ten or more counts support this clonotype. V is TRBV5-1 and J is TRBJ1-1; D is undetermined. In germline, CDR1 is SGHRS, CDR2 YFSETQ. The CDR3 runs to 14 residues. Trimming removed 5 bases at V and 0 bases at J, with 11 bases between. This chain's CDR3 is CASRLGSLNTEAFF. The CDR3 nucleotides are TGCGCCAGCAGACTGGGGAGTTTGAACACTGAAGCTTTCTTT.

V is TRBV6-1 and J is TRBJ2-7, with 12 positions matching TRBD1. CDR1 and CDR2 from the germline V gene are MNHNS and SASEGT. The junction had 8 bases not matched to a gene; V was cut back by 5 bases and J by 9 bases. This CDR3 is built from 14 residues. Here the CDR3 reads CASSPGQGAVRQYF. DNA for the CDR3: TGTGCCAGCAGTCCGGGACAGGGGGCTGTAAGGCAGTACTTC.

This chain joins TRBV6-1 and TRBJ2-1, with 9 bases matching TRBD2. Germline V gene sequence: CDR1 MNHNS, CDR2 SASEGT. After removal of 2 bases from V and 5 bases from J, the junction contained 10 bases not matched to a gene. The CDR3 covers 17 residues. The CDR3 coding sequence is TGTGCCAGCAGTGAACCCCACAAGCGGGAGGCGGACAATGAGCAGTTCTTC. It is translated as CASSEPHKREADNEQFF.